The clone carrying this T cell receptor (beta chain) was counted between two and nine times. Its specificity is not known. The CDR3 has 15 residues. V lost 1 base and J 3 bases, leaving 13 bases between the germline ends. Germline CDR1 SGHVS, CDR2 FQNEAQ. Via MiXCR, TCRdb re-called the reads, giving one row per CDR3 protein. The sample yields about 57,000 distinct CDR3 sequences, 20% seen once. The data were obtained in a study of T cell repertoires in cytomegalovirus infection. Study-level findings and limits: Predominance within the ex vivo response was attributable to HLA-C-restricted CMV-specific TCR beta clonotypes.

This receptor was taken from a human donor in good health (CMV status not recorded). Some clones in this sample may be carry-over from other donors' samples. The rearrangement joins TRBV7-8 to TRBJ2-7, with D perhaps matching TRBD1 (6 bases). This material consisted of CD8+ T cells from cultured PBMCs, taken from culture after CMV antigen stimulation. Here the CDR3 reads CASSLEWQGSYEQYF. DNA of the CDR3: TGTGCCAGCAGCTTAGAATGGCAGGGGAGCTACGAGCAGTACTTC.